This entry features one TCR beta chain sequence. Which antigen it targets is not known. The sample holds no much larger clone one base away, and base qualities are not on file. This entry is derived from a study of PD-1 blockade in classical Hodgkin lymphoma (dated by TCRdb to 2019 to 2021). Context from the whole study: Nivolumab dosing was 3 mg/kg intravenously every 2 weeks, continuing until either disease progression or unacceptable toxicity. To define a peripheral blood immune signature of response to PD-1 blockade in classical Hodgkin lymphoma, the study combined TCR beta sequencing with CyTOF. Findings and caveats that apply to the study as a whole: Lower diversity was observed in patients in whom nivolumab was started less than 1 year after ASCT, and these patients were excluded from later analyses so that confounding by immune reconstitution would be avoided. The study was restricted to a single clinical trial cohort, and the causes of repertoire differences, possibly disease activity or prior therapy, were left undefined. Baseline TCR diversity was reported to be lower in newly diagnosed patients than in healthy donors and to be lower still in relapsed/refractory patients. A significant rise by C4D1 was seen in CD4+ but not CD8+ TCR diversity (p=0.0027 vs p=0.16), with the rise being most apparent in complete responders (p=0.02). Trial patients achieving complete response had baseline diversity similar to newly diagnosed patients, whereas partial responders and progressors had significantly lower diversity.

The Qiagen DNeasy kit was used to extract genomic DNA from unsorted PBMCs and from the negatively selected CD4+ and CD8+ fractions. TCR beta CDR3 regions were subjected to amplification by immunoSEQ multiplex PCR with primers that anneal to V and J segments. A synthetic immune receptor repertoire was used to minimize amplification bias, and any remaining bias was removed computationally after sequencing. Per the original workflow: Custom Python scripts were used to quantify repertoire diversity as the Shannon entropy index. Unsorted, CD4+ and CD8+ repertoires were analyzed separately, except in combined analyses where CD4+ and CD8+ sequences were merged in silico. Clonal expansion was defined as at least a 2-fold frequency increase after treatment relative to C1D1, with a pseudocount of 0.5 for undetected baseline clones. Clones with 0 or 1 copy at C1D1 were defined as singleton clones, while clones with 2 or more copies were defined as non-singleton clones. By matching protein sequences in sorted samples from the same patient, clones expanded in unsorted samples were annotated as CD4+, CD8+ or unknown. Wilcoxon tests on paired samples were used to test diversity changes from C1D1 to C4D1. TCRdb took over this immuneACCESS table, retaining in-frame rearrangements with V and J assigned. Such tables are incomplete; in checked studies, under half of the missing clones stem from an unresolved V gene, and the remainder is unexplained. Clonal size and the V and J genes are those of that table, whereas D and trimming came from the DNA. This sample lists more than 85,000 clones; roughly nine tenths were detected once. Clones ranked in the top ten supply roughly 19% of the sample.

The time point tag for this specimen amounts to: cycle 4 day 1 (C4D1), after 6 weeks of nivolumab. Every trial patient had relapsed after autologous stem cell transplantation, and cohorts A, B and C differed in prior brentuximab vedotin exposure. A total of over 50 patients with relapsed/refractory classical Hodgkin lymphoma made up the trial cohort, and each patient's best overall response was complete response, partial response or progressive disease. Trial patients were treated with single-agent nivolumab in the multi-cohort phase II CheckMate 205 trial. An independent review committee assessed best overall response by applying the 2007 International Working Group response criteria. PBMCs from the trial were collected at three points: immediately before nivolumab initiation (C1D1), and during therapy at cycle 2 day 1 and cycle 4 day 1. Peripheral blood was collected in 8 mL Vacutainer Cell Preparation Tubes, from which PBMCs were isolated by centrifugation and then cryopreserved.

The sample here was peripheral blood mononuclear cells (PBMCs), taken before the fourth cycle of nivolumab. This clonotype was sampled from a human donor with classical Hodgkin lymphoma.

This receptor carries the CDR3 CASSLQGDTQYF. The nucleotide sequence is given as TGTGCCAGCAGTCTCCAGGGGGATACGCAGTATTTT. The chain is encoded by TRBV27 joined to TRBJ2-3; TRBD1 is a possible D gene, resting on 6 matching bases. The CDR1 and CDR2 encoded by the germline V gene (reference sequence) are MNHEY and SMNVEV. Trimming at the junction amounts to 5 bases on V and 6 bases on J, and the germline ends lie 9 bases apart. The CDR3 goes from the cysteine to the phenylalanine over 12 residues. Of the read, only the CDR3 DNA is kept; its 36 bases are in frame from base 1.